This TCR beta chain appears in the sequencing data of a study of radiation and T cells in renal cell carcinoma. Points from the study as a whole: Top tumor clonotypes rose in blood 2 weeks post-radiation, then contracted.

TCRdb's copy holds only in-frame clones and misses some; the assay was immunoSEQ multiplex PCR. This sample has around 170,000 clones, with roughly 90% found just once. Time point: blood 4 weeks post-SBRT, at nephrectomy. Treatment reported: 15 Gy SBRT to primary tumor, nephrectomy 4 weeks later. Nephrectomy followed 15 Gy stereotactic body radiation by 4 weeks. Blood was sampled at baseline, 2 weeks and 4 weeks after SBRT. This renal cell carcinoma was of the clear cell type. Comments on this clone: Its antigen is not identified.

Per germline, CDR1 SGHDT and CDR2 YYEEEE. V lost 3 bases, J lost 6 bases, and 13 bases lay in between. This CDR3 comprises 14 residues. The clonotype originates from a woman in her fifties or sixties with renal cell carcinoma. The V and J genes are TRBV5-6 and TRBJ2-4; D call uncertain. This sample comprised blood, obtained from a patient whose treatment included radiotherapy and nephrectomy. CDR3 sequence (DNA): TGTGCCAGCAGCTATACCGGGTCCTTAAACATTCAGTACTTC. Translated: CASSYTGSLNIQYF.